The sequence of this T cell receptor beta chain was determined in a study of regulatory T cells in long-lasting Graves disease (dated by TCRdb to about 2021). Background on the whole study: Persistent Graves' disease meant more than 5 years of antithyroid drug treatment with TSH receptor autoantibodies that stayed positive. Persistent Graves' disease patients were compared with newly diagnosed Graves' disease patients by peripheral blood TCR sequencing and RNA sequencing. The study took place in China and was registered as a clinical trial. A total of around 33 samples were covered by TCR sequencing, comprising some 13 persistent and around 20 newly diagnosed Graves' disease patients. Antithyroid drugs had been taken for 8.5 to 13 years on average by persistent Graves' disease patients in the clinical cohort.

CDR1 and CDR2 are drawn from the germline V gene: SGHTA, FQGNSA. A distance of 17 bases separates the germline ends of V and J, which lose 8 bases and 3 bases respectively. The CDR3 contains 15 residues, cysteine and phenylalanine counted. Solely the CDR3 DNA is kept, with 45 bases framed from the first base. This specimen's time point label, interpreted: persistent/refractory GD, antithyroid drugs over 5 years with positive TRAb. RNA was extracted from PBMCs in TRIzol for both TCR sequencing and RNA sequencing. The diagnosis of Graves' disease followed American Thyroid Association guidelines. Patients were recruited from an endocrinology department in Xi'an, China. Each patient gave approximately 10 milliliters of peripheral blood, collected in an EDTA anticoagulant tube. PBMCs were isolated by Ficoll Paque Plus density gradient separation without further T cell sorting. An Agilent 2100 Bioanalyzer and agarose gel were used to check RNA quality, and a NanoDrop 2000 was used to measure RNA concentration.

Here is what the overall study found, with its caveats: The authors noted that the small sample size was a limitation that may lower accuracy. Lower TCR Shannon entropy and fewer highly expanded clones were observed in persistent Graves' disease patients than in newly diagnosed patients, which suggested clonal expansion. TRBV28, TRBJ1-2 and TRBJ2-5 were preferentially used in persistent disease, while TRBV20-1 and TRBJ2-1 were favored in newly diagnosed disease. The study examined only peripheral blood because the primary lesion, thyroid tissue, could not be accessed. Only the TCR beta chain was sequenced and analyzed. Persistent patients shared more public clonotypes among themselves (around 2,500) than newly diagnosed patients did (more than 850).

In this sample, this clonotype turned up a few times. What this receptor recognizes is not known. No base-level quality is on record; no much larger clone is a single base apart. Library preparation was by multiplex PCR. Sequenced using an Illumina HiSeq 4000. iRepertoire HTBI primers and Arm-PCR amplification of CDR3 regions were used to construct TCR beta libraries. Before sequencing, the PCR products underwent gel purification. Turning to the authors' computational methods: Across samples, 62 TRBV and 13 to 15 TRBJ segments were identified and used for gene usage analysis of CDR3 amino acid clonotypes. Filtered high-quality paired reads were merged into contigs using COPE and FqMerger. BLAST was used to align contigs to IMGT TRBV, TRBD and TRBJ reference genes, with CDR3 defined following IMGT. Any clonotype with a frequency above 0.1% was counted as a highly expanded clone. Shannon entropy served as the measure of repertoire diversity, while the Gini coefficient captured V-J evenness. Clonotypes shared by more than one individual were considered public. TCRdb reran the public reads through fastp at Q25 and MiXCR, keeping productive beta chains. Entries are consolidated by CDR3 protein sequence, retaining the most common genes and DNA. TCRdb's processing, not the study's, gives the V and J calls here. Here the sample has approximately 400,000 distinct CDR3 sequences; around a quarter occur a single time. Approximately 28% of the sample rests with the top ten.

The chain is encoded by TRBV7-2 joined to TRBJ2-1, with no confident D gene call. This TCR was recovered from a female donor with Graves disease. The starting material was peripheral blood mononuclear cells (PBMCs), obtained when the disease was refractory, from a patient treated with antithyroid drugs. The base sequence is TGTGCCAGCCGACCCGGACCCAACAACTACAATGAGCAGTTCTTC. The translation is CASRPGPNNYNEQFF.